One sample yielded the 3 T cell receptor beta chains listed below, sequenced in a study of spatial heterogeneity in lung cancer (dated by TCRdb to about 2019). The method was 5' RACE. Sequencing instrument: NextSeq 500. TCRdb trimmed the raw reads at Q25, called clones with MiXCR and kept productive beta chains. Under each unique CDR3 protein, matching rows form one entry showing the most common genes and DNA. A total of fewer than 45,000 distinct CDR3 sequences appear in this sample, 6% to 7% of them only once. The ten largest account for around 43% of the sample. This specimen's time point label, per the study, means: sample taken at primary tumor resection. TCR sequencing used whole RNA extracted from tumor and nontumor lung tissue, or from cryopreserved PBMC samples, without cell sorting. Sequenced material: PBMCs, taken at surgery. These receptors all stem from a female donor with early-stage non-small cell lung cancer.

This clonotype was counted a few times. The chain recombines TRBV11-2 with TRBJ2-5; 7 bases match TRBD2. The CDR3 has 16 residues. J gave up 1 base and V 0 bases, and 5 bases lay outside the gene matches. Per germline, CDR1 SGHAT and CDR2 FQNNGV. DNA of the CDR3: TGTGCCAGCAGCTTAGATCGGGCTAGCGGCCAAGAGACCCAGTACTTC. The encoded protein is CASSLDRASGQETQYF. Full variable domain (missing parts from reference TRBV11-2 and TRBJ2-5): EAGVAQSPRYKIIEKRQSVAFWCNPISGHATLYWYQQILGQGPKLLIQFQNNGVVDDSQLPKDRFSAERLKGVDSTLKIQPAKLEDSAVYLCASSLDRASGQETQYFGPGTRLLVL.

This rearrangement joins TRBV9 to TRBJ2-5; D might be TRBD2 (5 bases). V was trimmed by 0 bases and J by 5 bases, leaving 5 bases between them. Germline lookup yields CDR1 SGDLS and CDR2 YYNGEE. CDR3 size: 12 residues. CDR3 sequence reads: CASSVGGETQYF. The CDR3 DNA sequence: TGTGCCAGCAGCGTAGGAGGGGAGACCCAGTACTTC.

This clonotype was observed many times. J is TRBJ1-4 and V is TRBV4-1; no reliable D call. Germline lookup yields CDR1 MGHRA and CDR2 YSYEKL. The CDR3 sequence is 17 residues long. V was shortened by 1 base and J by 4 bases, with 16 bases between the two germline ends. CDR3 coding DNA: TGCGCCAGCAGCCAAGCGGTTTTCACGGACCGTAATGAAAAACTGTTTTTT. It specifies CASSQAVFTDRNEKLFF.